The rows below give T cell receptor beta chains drawn from one sample of a study of T-cell memory formation after mild COVID-19. A single record per CDR3 protein comes from TCRdb applying MiXCR to the 5' RACE reads. Of 250,000 to 300,000 distinct CDR3 sequences in the sample, about 17% are singletons; the top ten hold roughly 20%. The sample consisted of PBMCs or a T cell subset sorted from them (not recorded which). These receptors were taken from a man between 18 and 35 years old who had mild COVID-19 (a few samples of this study predate the infection). Cell type and time point are not known. Both conserved end residues are part of each CDR3. A D gene is named only where the DNA matches it firmly.

V gene	D gene	J gene	CDR3 protein
TRBV3-1	-	TRBJ1-1	CASSPRRVGTEAFF
TRBV5-5	TRBD1	TRBJ2-2	CASSTVGQGTPGELFF
TRBV5-6	-	TRBJ1-1	CASYLGGTEAFF
TRBV18	-	TRBJ2-3	CASSQNPDTQYF
TRBV20-1	-	TRBJ2-7	CSARLAGSYEQYF
TRBV6-5	-	TRBJ1-2	CASSYSLSGSYGYTF
TRBV7-2	-	TRBJ2-7	CASRGQSEQYF
TRBV5-5	-	TRBJ1-1	CASSLVRVMNTEAFF
TRBV4-2	-	TRBJ1-2	CASSQAEGVGYGYTF
TRBV18	-	TRBJ2-5	CASSPPDTGGETQYF
TRBV20-1	-	TRBJ2-1	CSARRRALPYNEQFF
TRBV5-1	-	TRBJ2-1	CASSLKRTGRAEQFF
TRBV6-5	-	TRBJ1-3	CASSYLHSGNTIYF
TRBV5-1	TRBD1	TRBJ1-1	CASSRAGGMNTEAFF
TRBV11-2	-	TRBJ2-3	CASSLVIRPDTQYF
TRBV9	TRBD1	TRBJ2-5	CASSVGQVYQETQYF
TRBV18	-	TRBJ2-1	CASSPKDRHGEQFF
TRBV7-2	-	TRBJ2-5	CASRSGIRGETQYF
TRBV20-1	-	TRBJ2-1	CSAREMGGSYNEQFF
TRBV6-5	TRBD2	TRBJ2-3	CASSPWTSATDTQYF
TRBV6-5	-	TRBJ2-7	CASSYRESYEQYF
TRBV7-3	-	TRBJ2-2	CASTETGNTGELFF
TRBV20-1	TRBD1	TRBJ1-2	CSAAQGAFYGYTF
TRBV12-3/TRBV12-4	-	TRBJ1-1	CASSFSAEAFF
TRBV30	-	TRBJ2-5	CAWSAGAETQYF
TRBV6-6	-	TRBJ1-1	CASSYSKGVMNTEAFF
TRBV4-1	-	TRBJ2-1	CASSQAGGRRAEQFF
TRBV6-5	TRBD1	TRBJ1-6	CASSYRGTGDNSPLHF
TRBV19	-	TRBJ1-1	CASSPLKGNTEAFF
TRBV7-9	-	TRBJ2-2	CASRFRANTGELFF
TRBV11-2	TRBD1	TRBJ1-2	CASSADRGHYGYTF
TRBV5-4	TRBD1	TRBJ2-4	CASSPGQGANIQYF
TRBV20-1	TRBD1	TRBJ2-2	CSAALQGASFGELFF
TRBV20-1	-	TRBJ2-7	CSARDPQGSSYEQYF
TRBV5-1	-	TRBJ1-4	CASSLESGREKLFF
TRBV2	-	TRBJ1-1	CASSLAGPTAFF
TRBV3-1	-	TRBJ2-1	CASSQGYPTATSYNEQFF